The 6 T cell receptor beta chains below all came from one sample that was sequenced in a study of blood T cell repertoires in COVID-19. Data came from immunoSEQ multiplex PCR; TCRdb stores just in-frame clones and leaves some out. The table records approximately 71,000 clones, just over 90% of them present only once. Sequenced: peripheral blood. The receptors stem from a woman under 30 with acute or convalescent COVID-19.

The chain employs TRBV15 and TRBJ1-2; 7 nucleotides match TRBD1. This CDR3 region has 16 residues. Germline V CDR1 and CDR2: LNHNV, YYDKDF (reference sequence). Trimming cost V 1 base and J 8 bases; bases outside gene matches: 13. This CDR3 is CATSRGYSGGTSGYTF. CDR3 nucleotide sequence: TGTGCCACCAGCAGAGGCTATTCAGGGGGTACGAGCGGCTACACCTTC.

The V and J genes are TRBV12-5 and TRBJ1-5, with D uncertain. CDR3 size: 11 residues. Deletions cut 6 bases from V and 3 bases from J, with 3 bases between. Germline CDR1 is LGHNT and CDR2 is FRNRAP. The CDR3 sequence: CASGYNQPQHF. The CDR3, as DNA: TGTGCTAGTGGCTACAATCAGCCCCAGCATTTT.

The chain couples TRBV30 to TRBJ2-3; 10 bases are a match to TRBD2. V shed 2 bases, J shed 4 bases, and the junction held 3 bases outside the gene matches. The length of the CDR3 is 14 residues. CDR1 GTSNPN and CDR2 SVGIG come from the germline V gene (reference sequence). The CDR3 protein is CAWSSGLASDTQYF. CDR3 sequence (DNA): TGTGCCTGGAGTTCGGGACTAGCGTCAGATACGCAGTATTTT.

The gene calls are TRBV11-2 and TRBJ2-1, with a weak D call TRBD1 (6 bases). V was pared by 8 bases and J by 11 bases, with 19 bases between. This CDR3 is built from 13 residues. Germline V gene lookup returns CDR1 SGHAT and CDR2 FQNNGV. The CDR3 sequence is CASEFSTRGKQFF. The CDR3 nucleotides are TGTGCCAGCGAATTTTCGACAAGGGGGAAGCAGTTCTTC.

The rearrangement joins TRBV15 to TRBJ2-5; 8 bases align to TRBD1. Unmatched junction bases numbered 10, after V lost 0 bases and J lost 7 bases. This CDR3 spans 16 amino acids. Germline V gene sequence: CDR1 LNHNV, CDR2 YYDKDF (reference sequence). CDR3 nucleotide sequence: TGTGCCACCAGCAGAGATAGGGCAGGGGGCACCCGGACCCAGTACTTC. Encoded protein: CATSRDRAGGTRTQYF. Full variable domain (remainder filled in from reference TRBV15 and TRBJ2-5): DAMVIQNPRYQVTQFGKPVTLSCSQTLNHNVMYWYQQKSSQAPKLLFHYYDKDFNNEADTPDNFQSRRPNTSFCFLDIRSPGLGDTAMYLCATSRDRAGGTRTQYFGPGTRLLVL.

The rearrangement joins TRBV29-1 to TRBJ1-1; a weak D match, TRBD1 (5 bases). Germline-derived CDR1 and CDR2 are SQVTM and ANQGSEA. V lost 7 bases and J 1 base, leaving 16 bases between the germline ends. CDR3 size: 14 residues. In DNA, the CDR3 is TGCAGCGCTAGAGACAGTTTAGGGAACACTGAAGCTTTCTTT. It translates to CSARDSLGNTEAFF.